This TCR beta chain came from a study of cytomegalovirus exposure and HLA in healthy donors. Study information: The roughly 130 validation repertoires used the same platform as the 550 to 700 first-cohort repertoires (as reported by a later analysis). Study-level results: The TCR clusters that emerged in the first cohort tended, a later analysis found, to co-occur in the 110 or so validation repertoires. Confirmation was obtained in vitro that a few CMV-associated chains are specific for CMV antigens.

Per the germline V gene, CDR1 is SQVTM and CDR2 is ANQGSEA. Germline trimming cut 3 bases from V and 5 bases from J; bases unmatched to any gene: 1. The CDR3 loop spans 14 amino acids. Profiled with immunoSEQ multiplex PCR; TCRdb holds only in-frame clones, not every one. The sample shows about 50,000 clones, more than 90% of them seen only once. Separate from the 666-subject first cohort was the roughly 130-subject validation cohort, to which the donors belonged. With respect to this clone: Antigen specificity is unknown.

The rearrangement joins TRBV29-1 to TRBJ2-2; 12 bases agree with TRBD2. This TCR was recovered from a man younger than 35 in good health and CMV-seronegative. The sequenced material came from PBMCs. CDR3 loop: CSVETSGGTGELFF. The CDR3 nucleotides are TGCAGCGTTGAGACTAGCGGGGGTACCGGGGAGCTGTTTTTT.